This TCR beta chain was identified in a study of post-analysis software for immune sequencing data. Findings and limits, study-wide: Normalized Chao1 diversity was significantly reduced in patients versus controls. Patients had higher frequencies than controls of about 5 TRBV segments, including TRBV5-6, TRBV5-1 and TRBV20-1.

Points on this clonotype: What it binds is unknown.

Germline V gene sequence: CDR1 KGHDR, CDR2 SFDVKD. The CDR3 extends over 13 amino acids. Between the trimmed V and J ends, which lost 0 bases and 6 bases, there was a span of 6 bases. Researchers reported that TCR beta cDNA libraries carried unique molecular identifiers. Each batch of roughly 1 to 10 million T cells produced 450,000 to 500,000 cDNA molecules. One entry per CDR3 protein, called by TCRdb with MiXCR from the PCR reads. The sample contains about 540,000 distinct CDR3 sequences, around a third of which appear only once. The gene calls are TRBV24-1 and TRBJ2-3, with a weak D call TRBD2 (6 bases). The clonotype was recovered from a girl aged 2 to 17 with multiple sclerosis. Sample: blood. In nucleotides, the CDR3 is TGTGCCACCAGTGATTTGGCGGGGGATACGCAGTATTTT. Translating it yields CATSDLAGDTQYF.